A selection of T cell receptor beta chains follows, all from one sample in a study of cytomegalovirus exposure and HLA in healthy donors. Libraries were prepared by immunoSEQ multiplex PCR; TCRdb keeps only in-frame clonotypes and omits some of them. The sample holds roughly 190,000 clones, around 82% seen once. The sample taken for sequencing was PBMCs. The receptors were gathered from a woman aged 25 to 39 in good health and CMV-seropositive. Both conserved end residues are part of each CDR3. Each record gives: V gene, CDR3 length, clone size, J gene, D gene, CDR3 protein, CDR3 DNA. D genes are given only for firm matches. Where a row states a size, it is once, few, many or the class of an expanded clone; other rows omit it.

TRBV30,14,NA,TRBJ2-7,TRBD2,CAWGIAGDEIEQYF,TGTGCCTGGGGGATAGCGGGAGACGAAATCGAGCAGTACTTC
TRBV5-4,15,NA,TRBJ2-5,NA,CASSKRGALRETQYF,TGTGCCAGCAGCAAACGCGGGGCCCTCCGGGAGACCCAGTACTTC
TRBV5-8,16,once,TRBJ2-7,NA,CASSLEGTLHHGEQYF,TGTGCCAGCAGCTTGGAAGGGACTCTCCACCACGGGGAGCAGTACTTC
TRBV6-5,16,few,TRBJ2-7,TRBD1,CASSYHTPQGLGEQYF,TGTGCCAGCAGCTACCACACCCCACAGGGGTTGGGCGAGCAGTACTTC
TRBV4-3,15,NA,TRBJ1-1,TRBD1,CASSHSRDRGSEAFF,TGCGCCAGCAGCCACTCCCGGGACAGGGGATCTGAAGCTTTCTTT
TRBV27,16,NA,TRBJ2-5,TRBD1,CASSLLGTGTQETQYF,TGTGCCAGCAGTTTATTGGGGACAGGGACCCAAGAGACCCAGTACTTC
TRBV7-7,15,NA,TRBJ2-2,TRBD1,CASRTGQGSTGELFF,TGTGCTAGCAGGACGGGACAGGGGAGCACCGGGGAGCTGTTTTTT
TRBV10-1,11,NA,TRBJ2-1,NA,CASSAQPVGFF,TGCGCCAGCAGTGCACAGCCGGTGGGGTTCTTC
TRBV7-9,13,NA,TRBJ2-7,NA,CASSWTDSYEQYF,TGTGCCAGCAGCTGGACAGATTCCTACGAGCAGTACTTC
TRBV5-5,17,NA,TRBJ1-5,TRBD1,CASSLAFQGAYNQPQHF,TGTGCCAGCAGCTTGGCATTTCAGGGGGCTTACAATCAGCCCCAGCATTTT
TRBV7-8,16,NA,TRBJ1-4,TRBD1,CASSLAGTGVNEKLFF,TGTGCCAGCAGCTTAGCTGGGACAGGGGTAAATGAAAAACTGTTTTTT
TRBV7-2,15,NA,TRBJ2-6,NA,CASSLGKAGANVLTF,TGTGCCAGCAGCCTCGGGAAAGCTGGGGCCAACGTCCTGACTTTC